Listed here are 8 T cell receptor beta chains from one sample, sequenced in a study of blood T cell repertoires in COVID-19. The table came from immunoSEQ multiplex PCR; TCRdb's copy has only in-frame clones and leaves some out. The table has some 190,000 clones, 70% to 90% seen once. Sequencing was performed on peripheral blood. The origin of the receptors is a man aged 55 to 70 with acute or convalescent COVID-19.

DNA for the CDR3: TGTGCCAGCAGATCCCCGGGGGTTACCTACGAGCAGTACTTC. It translates to CASRSPGVTYEQYF. The rearrangement joins TRBV6-6 to TRBJ2-7; a weak D match, TRBD2 (6 bases). Trimming removed 6 bases at V and 2 bases at J, with 14 bases between. Per the germline V gene, CDR1 is MNHNY and CDR2 is SVGAGI (reference sequence). This CDR3 has 14 amino acids.

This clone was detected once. The DNA of the CDR3 is TGTGCCAGCAGCTTAACCCGACAGGGCCAAGCTTTCTTT. It encodes CASSLTRQGQAFF. V is TRBV7-2 and J is TRBJ1-1, with TRBD1 matching 7 bases. Germline loops: CDR1 SGHTA, CDR2 FQGNSA. The CDR3 length is 13 residues. J gave up 9 bases and V 2 bases, and 6 bases lay outside the gene matches.

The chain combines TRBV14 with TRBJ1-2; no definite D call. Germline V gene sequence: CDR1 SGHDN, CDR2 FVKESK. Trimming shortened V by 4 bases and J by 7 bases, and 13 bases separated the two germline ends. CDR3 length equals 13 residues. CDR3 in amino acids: CASSPSSRIGYTF. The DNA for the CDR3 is TGTGCCAGCAGCCCCTCCTCGAGAATTGGCTACACCTTC.

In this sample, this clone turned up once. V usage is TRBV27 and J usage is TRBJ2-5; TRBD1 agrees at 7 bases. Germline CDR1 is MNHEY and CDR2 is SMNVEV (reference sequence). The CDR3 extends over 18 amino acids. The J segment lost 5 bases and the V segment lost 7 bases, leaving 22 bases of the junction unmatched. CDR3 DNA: TGTGCCAGCACTTGGCCGGGACAGACACTCGATCCAGGGGAGACCCAGTACTTC. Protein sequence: CASTWPGQTLDPGETQYF.

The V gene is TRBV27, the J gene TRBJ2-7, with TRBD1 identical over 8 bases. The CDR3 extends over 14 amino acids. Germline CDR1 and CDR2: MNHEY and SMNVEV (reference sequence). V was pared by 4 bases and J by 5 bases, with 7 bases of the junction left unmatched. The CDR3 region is CASSSRTGLDEQYF. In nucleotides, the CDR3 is TGTGCCAGCAGTTCGCGGACAGGGTTGGACGAGCAGTACTTC.

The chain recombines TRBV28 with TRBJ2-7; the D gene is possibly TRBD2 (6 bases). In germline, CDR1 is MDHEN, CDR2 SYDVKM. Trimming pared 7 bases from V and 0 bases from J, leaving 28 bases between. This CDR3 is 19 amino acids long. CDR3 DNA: TGTGCCAGCACCTTCTCTATCGGGGAGGCGGGATTGTCCTCCTACGAGCAGTACTTC. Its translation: CASTFSIGEAGLSSYEQYF.

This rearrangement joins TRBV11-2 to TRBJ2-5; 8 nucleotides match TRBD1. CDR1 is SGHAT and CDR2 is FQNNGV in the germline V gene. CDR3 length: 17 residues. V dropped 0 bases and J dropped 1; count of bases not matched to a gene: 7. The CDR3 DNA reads TGTGCCAGCAGCTTAGACAGGCGACAGGGGCGCCAAGAGACCCAGTACTTC. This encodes CASSLDRRQGRQETQYF.

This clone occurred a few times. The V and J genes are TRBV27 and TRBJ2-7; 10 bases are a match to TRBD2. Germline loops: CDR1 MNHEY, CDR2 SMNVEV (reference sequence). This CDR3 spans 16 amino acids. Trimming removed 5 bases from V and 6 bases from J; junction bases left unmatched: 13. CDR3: CASSPSSGSNFGEQYF. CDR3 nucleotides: TGTGCCAGCAGTCCCTCTAGCGGGAGTAATTTTGGCGAGCAGTACTTC.